This TCR beta chain is from a study of CD8 T cells in Susac syndrome (dated by TCRdb to between 2019 and 2020). Turning to the overall study: The study used repertoire sequencing to test whether antigen drove CD8+ T cell activation and differentiation in Susac syndrome. Clonality of the CD8+ T cell repertoire was compared between about a dozen healthy donors, around 14 Susac syndrome patients and around 15 multiple sclerosis patients. General conclusions and limits of the study: The TCR sequencing and HLA analysis was acknowledged to have included a relatively small number of individuals.

A remark on this clonotype: Its cognate antigen has yet to be identified. No base quality values were provided; no much bigger clone lies one nucleotide off.

High-throughput TCR beta sequencing profiled peripheral blood CD8+ and CD4+ T cells from healthy donors, Susac syndrome patients and multiple sclerosis patients. Multiple sclerosis controls were treatment-naive patients with stable or active relapsing-remitting disease fulfilling revised McDonald criteria. CD8+ TEMRA cells were enriched by FACS, while bulk CD8+ and CD4+ T cells were purified by magnetic negative isolation. Blood was collected in EDTA tubes and processed within 24 hours, with PBMCs isolated through density gradient centrifugation. PBMCs intended for TCR sequencing were cryopreserved in liquid nitrogen and were subsequently thawed in a 37 degrees C water bath. A purity of at least 90% was achieved for sorted or isolated CD4+, CD8+ and CD8+ TEMRA cells. RNA was extracted with the RNeasy kit and 0.5 to 1 ug was reverse transcribed using random hexamers. TCR beta CDR3 regions were amplified with the immunoSEQ multiplex PCR assay covering 54 Vbeta and 13 Jbeta segments. PCR amplification bias was corrected by using a synthetic template baseline for primer optimization and computational correction. Per the original workflow: Reads were assigned to V, D and J genes according to IMGT and analyzed in immunoSEQ Analyzer, with only productive sequences retained. To calculate clonality, Shannon entropy was normalized by log2 of the number of productive unique sequences and then subtracted from one. For each patient and control, public and private clones were evaluated among the 100 most prevalent clones. Clones were defined as Susac-specific if absent from the healthy and MS cohorts, from around 1,000 published viral clones and from other ImmuneACCESS disease sequences. TCRdb ran its own pipeline on the public reads, namely fastp trimming at Q25 and MiXCR clone calling, and kept in-frame beta chains. Each entry merges the rows of one CDR3 protein and shows their most common DNA and genes. The V and J calls follow TCRdb's processing rather than the paper's. Counted in this sample were fewer than 350,000 distinct CDR3 sequences; 85% of them appeared once. The ten largest clones represent around 0.21% of the sample.

V lost 3 bases and J lost 5 bases; the stretch between them is 11 bases long. The CDR3 measures 14 amino acids from cysteine to phenylalanine. Only the CDR3 region is kept as DNA, spanning 42 bases read in frame from base 1. The germline V gene encodes CDR1 LNHDA and CDR2 SQIVND (reference sequence). The sequenced material came from CD8+ T cells from PBMCs. This clonotype originated in a human donor with multiple sclerosis. The rearrangement combines TRBV19 with TRBJ1-5, with an unclear D gene assignment. The CDR3 reads CASSIWARDQPQHF. The DNA is TGTGCCAGTAGTATTTGGGCACGGGATCAGCCCCAGCATTTT.